A single TCR beta chain is shown here with its context. Its recognized antigen is unknown. Within one base of it there is no much larger clone, and no base qualities were kept. For CDR1 and CDR2, the germline V gene lists SGHAT and FQNNGV. Relative to germline, V is 5 bases shorter and J is 1 base shorter, with 17 bases between their ends. The CDR3, cysteine through phenylalanine, is 17 amino acids long. Only CDR3 DNA remains: 51 bases, in frame from the first base. The data were obtained in a study of the immune and genomic landscape of osteosarcoma (TCRdb year 2020). At the level of the whole study: A total of about 50 pediatric and adult patients with high-grade osteosarcoma made up the overall cohort, and the median age at diagnosis was about 27 years (range roughly 5-90). In the overall cohort, around three fifths of patients were male, and localized disease at diagnosis was presented by about 80% of patients. To define immunogenic potential, the study profiled osteosarcoma specimens using whole genome, RNA and T-cell receptor sequencing along with immunohistochemistry and reverse phase protein arrays. Poor-risk disease was overrepresented in the cohort, as 73% of patients had an unfavorable pathologic response to standard therapy and under 70% were deceased. An explanation for the limited clinical activity of immune checkpoint inhibitors in osteosarcoma was sought in the study. Each of a few patients provided a couple of samples from the same tumor site. TCR sequencing results were integrated with transcriptome, protein array and immunostaining data to characterize the osteosarcoma immunogenomic landscape. Points the paper makes about the study in general: Clonality benchmarks came from external normal skin and healthy peripheral blood data rather than matched normal tissue. Although TCR productive clonality was higher in the immune-hot C3 cluster than in the cold C1 cluster, TCR productive clonality was still low overall. Matched blood was collected from only two patients, alongside the frozen tumor specimens. In five cases, the repertoire was dominated by a single hyperexpanded clone, and fewer than 100 T-cell clonotypes were detected in all five cases. Overall, productive TCR clonality was low, with an average of 0.09 and a maximum of 0.3, which suggests limited T-cell clonal expansion. Sample size was not determined by any statistical method, because osteosarcoma is rare and every possible sample was collected.

The specimens were post-treatment primary, local recurrence and metastasis tumors obtained from patients with a poor prognosis. The metastasis specimens consisted of frozen osteosarcoma lung metastases that had been resected. The ImmunoSEQ Assay (Adaptive Biotechnologies) was used to immunosequence the CDR3 regions of the TCR beta chain. The original methods were these. TCRB rearrangements, read counts, read proportions and gene usage were exported through the ImmunoSEQ Analyzer platform. Using productive rearrangements, T-cell clonality was calculated as 1 minus Pielou's evenness. Clonal space homeostasis binned clonotypes as rare, small, medium, large or hyperexpanded (0.01 to 1 of the repertoire). TCR productive clonality was compared across immune clusters C1, C2 and C3 using the Wilcoxon rank sum test. Here the immuneACCESS table is served through TCRdb, limited to in-frame sequences with V and J called. Missing clones are a known gap in these copies; in checked studies unresolved V genes cover under half, and the rest lacks a known reason. V, J and clone size are those of that table, while D and trimming were read from the DNA. Counted in this sample were 350 to 450 clones; approximately 82% of them appeared once. The ten largest clonotypes hold more than 9% of the sample.

This clonotype was obtained from a young man with osteosarcoma. The age is the age at diagnosis. The specimen was metastatic tumor tissue from the lung. Taken with the paper, the label for cell subset or site translates to: lung metastasis of osteosarcoma. The sequence links TRBV11-2 to TRBJ2-2; TRBD2 might be the D gene, on 6 matching bases. The CDR3 reads CASSPGRWGENTGELFF. In nucleotides, the sequence is TGTGCCAGCAGCCCCGGACGGTGGGGGGAGAACACCGGGGAGCTGTTTTTT. The full variable domain, with segments outside the CDR3 supplied by the reference TRBV11-2 and TRBJ2-2 proteins, appears as EAGVAQSPRYKIIEKRQSVAFWCNPISGHATLYWYQQILGQGPKLLIQFQNNGVVDDSQLPKDRFSAERLKGVDSTLKIQPAKLEDSAVYLCASSPGRWGENTGELFFGEGSRLTVL.